Given below is one T cell receptor beta chain in context. The antigen is unknown. This sample was taken from a study of T cell responses to AZD1222 COVID-19 vaccine. Study-wide background: Second-dose intervals of approximately 4 or approximately 12 weeks were pooled.

Study-wide findings and caveats: Sampled repertoires all dated from after the peak T cell response. Only 5 or 6 people who got AZD1222 tested seropositive at baseline. Mostly white British, mostly female donors; authors suggested clonal diversity may be underestimated.

TCRdb's table, derived via immunoSEQ multiplex PCR, lists solely in-frame clones and lacks some. The sample yields 120,000 or so clones, about nine tenths seen once. This CDR3 is 13 amino acids long. Germline V gene sequence: CDR1 KGHDR, CDR2 SFDVKD. Trimming took 4 bases from V and 1 from J, leaving 3 bases between them. This TCR was recovered from an adult in good health. The sample was peripheral blood, taken on day 0 of AZD1222 vaccination. This sequence joins TRBV24-1 and TRBJ2-2; D unclear. CDR3 loop: CATSEQNTGELFF. The CDR3 nucleotides are TGTGCCACCAGTGAGCAGAACACCGGGGAGCTGTTTTTT.